The 10 T cell receptor beta chains below all came from one sample that was sequenced in a study of T-cell memory formation after mild COVID-19. TCRdb re-called the 5' RACE reads with MiXCR, one entry per CDR3 protein. The sample has 150,000 or so distinct CDR3 sequences, more than 14% seen once. Sequencing was carried out using PBMCs or a T cell subset sorted from them (not recorded which). The receptor source for this set is an adult woman who had mild COVID-19 (a few samples of this study predate the infection). Cell type and time point are not known.

This clonotype has only a few counts. This chain links TRBV6-6 with TRBJ2-3, with 10 nucleotides matching TRBD1. With V trimmed by 6 bases and J by 6 bases, 9 bases remained unmatched. The CDR3 sequence is 15 residues long. CDR1 MNHNY and CDR2 SVGAGI come from the germline V gene (reference sequence). CDR3 coding DNA: TGTGCCAGCAGCCTGACAGGGGGCCGCTTGGATACGCAGTATTTT. It yields the protein CASSLTGGRLDTQYF.

The rearrangement links TRBV6-5 to TRBJ2-2; tentative D call: TRBD1 (5 bases). The germline CDR1 and CDR2 sequences are MNHEY and SVGAGI. The germline V and J ends were trimmed by 3 bases and 1 base, with 12 bases remaining between them. The CDR3 consists of 16 residues. The CDR3 nucleotides read TGTGCCAGCAGTTATTCACTTCAGGGGAACACCGGGGAGCTGTTTTTT. It encodes CASSYSLQGNTGELFF.

The table lists this clonotype with a few counts. The genes are TRBV6-6 and TRBJ1-2; 7 nucleotides align to TRBD1. Germline-derived CDR1 and CDR2 are MNHNY and SVGAGI (reference sequence). V shed 4 bases, J shed 3 bases, and the junction held 5 bases outside the gene matches. The CDR3 consists of 14 residues. The DNA for the CDR3 is TGTGCCAGCAGTTCCCCGGACAGGTACTATGGCTACACCTTC. Its translation: CASSSPDRYYGYTF.

This clonotype occurred a few times. This chain joins TRBV5-6 and TRBJ2-6; D uncertain. V lost 0 bases and J lost 0, with 4 bases in between. Germline V lookup: CDR1 SGHDT, CDR2 YYEEEE. CDR3 length: 15 amino acids. This CDR3 reads CASSLGFSGANVLTF. The CDR3 bases are TGTGCCAGCAGCTTGGGGTTCTCTGGGGCCAACGTCCTGACTTTC.

J is TRBJ2-5 and V is TRBV29-1; D gene ambiguous. V dropped 3 bases and J dropped 1 base, with 6 bases sitting between them. CDR3 length: 12 amino acids. Per germline, CDR1 SQVTM and CDR2 ANQGSEA. The CDR3 region is CSVDHLQETQYF. The DNA of the CDR3 is TGCAGCGTTGATCACCTCCAAGAGACCCAGTACTTC.

This chain uses TRBV5-1 with TRBJ1-2; D ambiguous. This CDR3 has 13 residues. V lost 4 bases and J 7 bases, leaving 14 bases between the germline ends. Germline V lookup: CDR1 SGHRS, CDR2 YFSETQ. The CDR3 sequence is CASSHDLGSGYTF. CDR3 DNA sequence: TGCGCCAGCAGCCATGACTTGGGGTCTGGCTACACCTTC.

The chain couples TRBV20-1 to TRBJ2-7, with 12 bases matching TRBD2. Germline CDR1 reads DFQATT; CDR2 reads SNEGSKA (reference sequence). The CDR3 runs to 16 residues. Trimming at V came to 0 bases and at J to 0 bases, leaving 3 bases not matched to a gene. This CDR3 reads CSARDSTSGSSYEQYF. Written as DNA, the CDR3 is TGCAGTGCTAGAGATTCGACTAGCGGGAGCTCCTACGAGCAGTACTTC.

Written as DNA, the CDR3 is TGTGCCAGCAGCCAAGATATTGCTTCCCCGAACACTGAAGCTTTCTTT. This sequence encodes CASSQDIASPNTEAFF. The chain recombines TRBV3-1 with TRBJ1-1; D unresolved. The germline gives CDR1 LGHDT, CDR2 YNNKEL (reference sequence). V gave up 0 bases and J gave up 1 base, with 12 bases separating them. The CDR3 covers 16 residues.

In this sample, this clonotype turned up a few times. The DNA of the CDR3 is TGTGCCAGCAGTTTAGCTCTCGGCTACACCTTC. Its protein is CASSLALGYTF. The chain carries TRBV12-3 or TRBV12-4 and TRBJ1-2; no clear D. The CDR3 length is 11 residues. The ends were cut back, 0 bases at V and 8 bases at J, with 4 bases in the middle.

The chain is built from TRBV3-1 and TRBJ2-5; 10 bases match TRBD2. The trim removed 0 bases at V and 0 bases at J, leaving 10 bases unmatched. This CDR3 is 19 amino acids long. Germline V gene data show CDR1 as LGHDT and CDR2 as YNNKEL (reference sequence). This CDR3 reads CASSQDPFTSGDDQETQYF. CDR3 nucleotides: TGTGCCAGCAGCCAAGATCCTTTTACTAGCGGGGACGACCAAGAGACCCAGTACTTC.